A selection of T cell receptor beta chains follows, all from one sample in a study of blood T cell repertoires in COVID-19. Only in-frame clones appear in the TCRdb table, and some are missing; sequencing was by immunoSEQ multiplex PCR. The sample has around 94,000 clones; 75% to 95% are singletons. Input material: peripheral blood. The source is a man between 18 and 35 years old with acute or convalescent COVID-19. The CDR3 runs from the conserved cysteine through the conserved F or W. The order of the fields is clone size, J gene, V gene, D gene, CDR3 DNA, CDR3 protein. A D gene is named only where the DNA matches it firmly. Clone size, where shown, is once, few, many, or a class for clones that have expanded.

NA	TRBJ2-3	TRBV12-5	TRBD1	TGTGCTAGTGGTTTGGTGGGAGGGGGACAGGGGTGGGATACGCAGTATTTT	CASGLVGGGQGWDTQYF
NA	TRBJ2-1	TRBV6-4	TRBD2	TGTGCCAGCAGTGACTCGGGCGGGAGTCCCTCCAATGAGCAGTTCTTC	CASSDSGGSPSNEQFF
NA	TRBJ1-1	TRBV5-8	NA	TGTGCCAGCAGCCTACAGGGATATACTGAAGCTTTCTTT	CASSLQGYTEAFF
NA	TRBJ1-6	TRBV7-2	NA	TGTGCCAGCAGCTTGCAGGGGAATTCACCCCTCCACTTT	CASSLQGNSPLHF
NA	TRBJ2-1	TRBV18	TRBD2	TGTGCCAGCTCACCACCGGGGGGGGATGAGCAGTTCTTC	CASSPPGGDEQFF
NA	TRBJ2-1	TRBV27	NA	TGTGCCAGCACCGTGGGCAGCCTTGACTCCTACAATGAGCAGTTCTTC	CASTVGSLDSYNEQFF
NA	TRBJ1-2	TRBV18	NA	TGTGCCAGCTCACCAACTAGACAGGACCCATCCTATGGCTACACCTTC	CASSPTRQDPSYGYTF
NA	TRBJ1-6	TRBV5-1	TRBD1	TGCGCCAGCAGCCAAGGACAGGGGGGTTCACCCCTCCACTTT	CASSQGQGGSPLHF
NA	TRBJ2-1	TRBV18	TRBD1	TGTGCCAGCTCACGAGGTGAGGGGGCCCTCAATGAGCAGTTCTTC	CASSRGEGALNEQFF
NA	TRBJ1-4	TRBV4-1	NA	TGCGCCAGCAGCCCATGGGGAGGGGTGGAAAAACTGTTTTTT	CASSPWGGVEKLFF
NA	TRBJ1-1	TRBV7-2	NA	TGTGCCAGCAGCTTAGTATTCGGGGGAGGAGGGAACACTGAAGCTTTCTTT	CASSLVFGGGGNTEAFF
NA	TRBJ1-1	TRBV19	TRBD1	TGTGCCAGTAGTATTTCCGGGACAGGGGTCACTGAAGCTTTCTTT	CASSISGTGVTEAFF
NA	TRBJ1-4	TRBV29-1	NA	TGCAGCGTTTGTACAGGGTCAACTAATGAAAAACTGTTTTTT	CSVCTGSTNEKLFF
NA	TRBJ1-2	TRBV6-1	NA	TGTGCCAGCAGTGAAGGCGGGGGGGGCTATGGCTACACCTTC	CASSEGGGGYGYTF
once	TRBJ2-3	TRBV20-1	NA	TGCAGTGCTAGTTCGGGAACCTACGCGGATACGCAGTATTTT	CSASSGTYADTQYF
few	TRBJ1-6	TRBV6-5	NA	TGTGCCAGCAGTAGGACAGCGGCCTATAATTCACCCCTCCACTTT	CASSRTAAYNSPLHF
NA	TRBJ2-7	TRBV19	NA	TGTGCCAGTTCCTTGCTGGGCCAGGCTACCTACGAGCAGTACTTC	CASSLLGQATYEQYF
NA	TRBJ2-4	TRBV19	NA	TGTGCCAGTAGTGGTCTCCCCGGTCTAGCCAAAAACATTCAGTACTTC	CASSGLPGLAKNIQYF
NA	TRBJ1-1	TRBV24-1	TRBD1	TGTGCCACCAGTGACCCGGGACAGGGGGGTGATGAAGCTTTCTTT	CATSDPGQGGDEAFF
NA	TRBJ1-6	TRBV3-1/TRBV3-2	NA	TGTGCCAGCAGCCAAGATTTCGGCGGGTCAAGCTCCTATAATTCACCCCTCCACTTT	CASSQDFGGSSSYNSPLHF
NA	TRBJ1-4	TRBV18	NA	TGTGCCAGCTCACCGCAGGGAGGTTTTACGGAAAAACTGTTTTTT	CASSPQGGFTEKLFF
NA	TRBJ1-2	TRBV29-1	TRBD1	TGCAGCGATACAGGGGGCCGCCGGGGAGGCTACACCTTC	CSDTGGRRGGYTF
once	TRBJ1-2	TRBV9	NA	TGTGCCAGCAGCCCTCGGGGGGGACGTCTATACACCTTC	CASSPRGGRLYTF
once	TRBJ2-7	TRBV11-2	NA	TGTGCCAGCGGAAGACAGGAGAGCTCCTACGAGCAGTACTTC	CASGRQESSYEQYF
NA	TRBJ2-7	TRBV6-6	NA	TGTGCCAGCAGTCCCTCCGGGAAATACGAGCAGTACTTC	CASSPSGKYEQYF
NA	TRBJ1-1	TRBV6-5	NA	TGTGCCAGCAGCCCCCATGGAGATCCTCTATCTGAAGCTTTCTTT	CASSPHGDPLSEAFF
NA	TRBJ2-1	TRBV7-6	NA	TGTGCCAGCAGCTCGCCGGGGAATGAGCAGTTCTTC	CASSSPGNEQFF
NA	TRBJ1-5	TRBV5-1	TRBD1	TGCGCCAGCAGGGCTGGGACAGGGGAAGAAGAGCAGCCCCAGCATTTT	CASRAGTGEEEQPQHF
NA	TRBJ2-7	TRBV6-5	NA	TGTGCCAGCAGTTACTCGAGGGGGAACGAGCAGTACTTC	CASSYSRGNEQYF
NA	TRBJ1-1	TRBV12-5	TRBD1	TGTGCTAGTGGTTTGCGGACAGGAGGGGGCTACACTGAAGCTTTCTTT	CASGLRTGGGYTEAFF
NA	TRBJ1-2	TRBV4-1	NA	TGCGCCAGCAGCCAACCTAGAGACCGGGTTTACGGCTACACCTTC	CASSQPRDRVYGYTF
NA	TRBJ2-2	TRBV9	NA	TGTGCCAGCAGCATCCAACTAGGACGGAACACCGGGGAGCTGTTTTTT	CASSIQLGRNTGELFF
NA	TRBJ2-3	TRBV7-9	NA	TGTGCCAGCAGCTTAGCGGGGCTCACAGATACGCAGTATTTT	CASSLAGLTDTQYF
NA	TRBJ1-2	TRBV5-1	NA	TGCGCCAGCAGCTTTCAACATCCTAACTATGGCTACACCTTC	CASSFQHPNYGYTF
NA	TRBJ2-1	TRBV18	TRBD2	TGTGCCAGCTCGCCCCCGGCGGGAGGTTGGTACAATGAGCAGTTCTTC	CASSPPAGGWYNEQFF
NA	TRBJ2-3	TRBV4-1	NA	TGCGCCAGCAGCCAAGGAGGCGCGGCGTTTAGCACAGATACGCAGTATTTT	CASSQGGAAFSTDTQYF
NA	TRBJ2-6	TRBV25-1	NA	TGTGCCAGCAGTGGACTACCCCTACATCCTGGGGCCAACGTCCTGACTTTC	CASSGLPLHPGANVLTF
NA	TRBJ2-2	TRBV27	TRBD1	TGTGCCAGCCAAACAGGGGGTTTTCAGGGCGGCACCGGGGAGCTGTTTTTT	CASQTGGFQGGTGELFF
NA	TRBJ2-1	TRBV11-2	NA	TGTGCCAGCAGCTTACTTCGACAACTAGGGGGCTACAATGAGCAGTTCTTC	CASSLLRQLGGYNEQFF
NA	TRBJ2-1	TRBV24-1	NA	TGTGCCACCAGTGATAAAGGGAGGTTCGGAATTGATGAGCAGTTCTTC	CATSDKGRFGIDEQFF
NA	TRBJ1-1	TRBV30	NA	TGTGCCTGGAGCGGGGGTGCAGGCTCCATGAACACTGAAGCTTTCTTT	CAWSGGAGSMNTEAFF
NA	TRBJ2-7	TRBV5-1	NA	TGCGCCAGCAGCTTGGTGGGCGGACTCTCCTACGAGCAGTACTTC	CASSLVGGLSYEQYF
NA	TRBJ2-7	TRBV24-1	TRBD1	TGTGCCACCAGTGATCCCAGGCAGGGGGCCAACGAGCAGTACTTC	CATSDPRQGANEQYF
NA	TRBJ2-3	TRBV6-5	NA	TGTGCCAGCTGGTTCGGCGGGGCAGGGGGAGATACGCAGTATTTT	CASWFGGAGGDTQYF
NA	TRBJ1-1	TRBV7-6	NA	TGTGCCAGCAGCGTAAAACCAGGGATGAACACTGAAGCTTTCTTT	CASSVKPGMNTEAFF
NA	TRBJ1-2	TRBV5-4	NA	TGTGCCAGCAGCCGGGGGGAAGAATATGGCTACACCTTC	CASSRGEEYGYTF
once	TRBJ2-1	TRBV6-5	NA	TGTGCCAGCAGTTCCACTGACATTCACAATGAGCAGTTCTTC	CASSSTDIHNEQFF
NA	TRBJ1-1	TRBV28	NA	TGTGCCAGCAGCGATAGGACAGAAGCTTTCTTT	CASSDRTEAFF
NA	TRBJ1-2	TRBV19	NA	TGTGCCAGTAGTATTGTGACGGCAGGGGTCTATGGCTACACCTTC	CASSIVTAGVYGYTF
once	TRBJ1-2	TRBV5-4	NA	TGTGCCAGCAGCCCGTTGGACAGCCCCGGGAGCTACACCTTC	CASSPLDSPGSYTF
NA	TRBJ1-1	TRBV30	NA	TGTGCCTGGACCAGGGCCCCCCCTGAAGCTTTCTTT	CAWTRAPPEAFF
NA	TRBJ2-2	TRBV2	NA	TGTGCCAGCAAGCACGACACCGGGGAGCTGTTTTTT	CASKHDTGELFF
few	TRBJ2-5	TRBV27	TRBD1	TGTGCCAGCAGGCGGACAGGGGCAGAGACCCAGTACTTC	CASRRTGAETQYF
NA	TRBJ2-1	TRBV25-1	TRBD2	TGTGCCAGCAGTGACCCCAGCGGGGCCTACAATGAGCAGTTCTTC	CASSDPSGAYNEQFF
few	TRBJ1-1	TRBV30	NA	TGTGCCTGGGCTCGGGAGGGCACTGAAGCTTTCTTT	CAWAREGTEAFF
NA	TRBJ2-7	TRBV7-9	TRBD2	TGTGCCAGCAGCCAGATAGCGGGAGGTCCCTACGAGCAGTACTTC	CASSQIAGGPYEQYF
NA	TRBJ2-7	TRBV13	NA	TGTGCCAGCAGCCCAGGCGCACCTACCTACGAGCAGTACTTC	CASSPGAPTYEQYF
NA	TRBJ1-2	TRBV24-1	TRBD1	TGTGCCACCAGTGACCGGGACAGGGGCTATTATGGCTACACCTTC	CATSDRDRGYYGYTF
NA	TRBJ2-3	TRBV4-1	NA	TGCGCCAGCAGCCAAGGTAATATGGGGCAGGGCACAGATACGCAGTATTTT	CASSQGNMGQGTDTQYF
NA	TRBJ2-1	TRBV5-1	NA	TGCGCCAGCAGCTTGGAAAGCAGGGCTTATCGGTTCTTC	CASSLESRAYRFF